This record concerns one T cell receptor beta chain sequence. CDR1 and CDR2 (germline): PRHDT, FYEKMQ (reference sequence). This CDR3 is 13 amino acids long. This sample was taken from a study of CXCR3-negative and CXCR3-positive naive CD8 T cells. Carrying UMI labels, the TRB cDNA libraries were prepared through 5' RACE. From its re-call of the 5' RACE reads, TCRdb lists each CDR3 protein once, without DNA. The sample has 150,000 or so distinct CDR3 sequences. The gene calls are TRBV13 and TRBJ2-1; TCRdb gives TRBD2 as the D gene, but with no DNA this cannot be confirmed. Specimen: naive CXCR3- CD8+ T cells from blood. The subset was: CD45RO-CCR7+CD27+CD95- naive CD8+ T cells lacking CXCR3 (TNR3-). This clonotype was sampled from a human donor in good health. Some clones in this sample may be carry-over from other donors' samples. The CDR3 here is CASSAGTLNEQFF.